This TCR beta chain was recorded in a study of shared clonotypes between healthy human individuals. For the study at large: CD4 naive cells filled three plates per donor, CD4 memory three, CD8 naive two and CD8 memory one. Study-level results: Few donors restricted represented genetic and exposure-history diversity. The sole specimen, blood, was sampled, and tissue repertoires likely differ. Relative to clonotypes present in all four donors, those not shared had lower generation probabilities.

Comments on this clone: The antigen is not known.

Libraries were prepared by immunoSEQ multiplex PCR; TCRdb keeps only in-frame clonotypes and omits some of them. The data hold hundreds of thousands of clones, with around 73% observed a single time. The germline V gene encodes CDR1 MNHNY and CDR2 SVGAGI (reference sequence). This CDR3 has 15 residues. With V trimmed by 0 bases and J by 6 bases, 4 bases remained unmatched. The V call is TRBV6-6, the J call TRBJ2-3; 9 bases match TRBD1. The clonotype was recovered from a woman between 25 and 40 years old in good health. Sequences were obtained from memory CD4+ T cells sorted from blood. Subset defined: CD45RA-negative fraction. CDR3: CASSYSGTGLDTQYF. As DNA, the CDR3 is TGTGCCAGCAGTTACTCGGGGACAGGGTTGGATACGCAGTATTTT.